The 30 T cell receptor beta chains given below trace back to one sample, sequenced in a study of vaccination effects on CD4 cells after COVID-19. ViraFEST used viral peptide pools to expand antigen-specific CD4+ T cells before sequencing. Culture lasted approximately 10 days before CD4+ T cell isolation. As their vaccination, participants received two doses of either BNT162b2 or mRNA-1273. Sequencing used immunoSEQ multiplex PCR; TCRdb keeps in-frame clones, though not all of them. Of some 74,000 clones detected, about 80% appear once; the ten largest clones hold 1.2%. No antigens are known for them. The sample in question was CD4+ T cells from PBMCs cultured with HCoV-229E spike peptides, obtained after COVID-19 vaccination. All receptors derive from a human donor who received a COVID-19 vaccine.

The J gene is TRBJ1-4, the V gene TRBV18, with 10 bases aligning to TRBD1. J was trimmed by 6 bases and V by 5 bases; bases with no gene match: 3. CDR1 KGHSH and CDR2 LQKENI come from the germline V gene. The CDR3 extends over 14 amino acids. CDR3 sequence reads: CASSGTGDHEKLFF. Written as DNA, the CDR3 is TGTGCCAGCTCAGGGACAGGGGATCATGAAAAACTGTTTTTT. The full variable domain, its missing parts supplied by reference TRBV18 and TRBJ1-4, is NAGVMQNPRHLVRRRGQEARLRCSPMKGHSHVYWYRQLPEEGLKFMVYLQKENIIDESGMPKERFSAEFPKEGPSILRIQQVVRGDSAAYFCASSGTGDHEKLFFGSGTQLSVL.

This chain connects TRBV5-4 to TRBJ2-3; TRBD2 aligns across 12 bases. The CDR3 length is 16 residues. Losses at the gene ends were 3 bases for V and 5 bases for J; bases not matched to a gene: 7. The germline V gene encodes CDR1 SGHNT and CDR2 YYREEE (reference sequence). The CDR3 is CASSYPSGGAQDTQYF. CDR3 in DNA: TGTGCCAGCAGCTACCCTAGCGGGGGGGCCCAAGATACGCAGTATTTT.

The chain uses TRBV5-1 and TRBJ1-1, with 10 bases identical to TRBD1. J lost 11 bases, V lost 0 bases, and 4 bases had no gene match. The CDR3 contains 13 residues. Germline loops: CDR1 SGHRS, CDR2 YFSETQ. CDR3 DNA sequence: TGCGCCAGCAGCTTGGGACAGGGGGCGATGGCTTTCTTT. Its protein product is CASSLGQGAMAFF.

CDR3 bases: TGTGCCAGTAGTTCCAACTACGGAGAGGGCTACGAGCAGTACGTC. This gives the protein CASSSNYGEGYEQYV. The V call is TRBV19, the J call TRBJ2-7, with TRBD2 as a possible D gene (5 bases). Germline V gene data show CDR1 as LNHDA and CDR2 as SQIVND (reference sequence). There are 15 residues in the CDR3. Trimming stripped 5 bases from V and 3 bases from J, with 17 bases between.

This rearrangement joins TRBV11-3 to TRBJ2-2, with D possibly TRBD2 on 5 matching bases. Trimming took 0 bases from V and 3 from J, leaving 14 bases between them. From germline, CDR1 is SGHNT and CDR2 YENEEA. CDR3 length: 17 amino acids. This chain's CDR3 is CASSLDRHLRDTGELFF. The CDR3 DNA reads TGTGCCAGCAGCTTAGATCGACATCTGCGGGACACCGGGGAGCTGTTTTTT.

In DNA form, the CDR3 reads TGTGCCAGCAGTTTCGGCGGAGAAGAGACCCAGTACTTC. The encoded protein is CASSFGGEETQYF. This chain links TRBV12-3 or TRBV12-4 with TRBJ2-5, with unresolved D. This CDR3 is 13 amino acids long. The germline V and J ends were trimmed by 3 bases and 3 bases, with 8 bases remaining between them.

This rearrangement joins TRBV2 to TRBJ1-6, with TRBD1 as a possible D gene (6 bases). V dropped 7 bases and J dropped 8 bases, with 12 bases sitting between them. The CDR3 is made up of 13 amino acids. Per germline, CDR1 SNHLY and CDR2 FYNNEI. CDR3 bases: TGTGCCAGCAACAAAGAGGGGGATTCACCCCTCCACTTT. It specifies CASNKEGDSPLHF. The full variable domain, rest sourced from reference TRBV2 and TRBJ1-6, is EPEVTQTPSHQVTQMGQEVILRCVPISNHLYFYWYRQILGQKVEFLVSFYNNEISEKSEIFDDQFSVERPDGSNFTLKIRSTKLEDSAMYFCASNKEGDSPLHFGNGTRLTVT.

The CDR3, as DNA: TGTGCCAGCGGGACTAGTGTCGGGGAGCTGTTTTTT. It codes for CASGTSVGELFF. V and J are TRBV7-2 and TRBJ2-2; 8 nucleotides align to TRBD2. V lost 8 bases and J lost 7; bases outside the gene matches: 3. Germline assignment: CDR1 SGHTA and CDR2 FQGNSA. The CDR3 spans 12 residues.

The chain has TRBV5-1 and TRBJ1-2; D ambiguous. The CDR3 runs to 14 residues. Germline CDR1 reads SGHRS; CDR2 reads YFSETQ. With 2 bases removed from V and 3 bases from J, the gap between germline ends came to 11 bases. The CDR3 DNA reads TGCGCCAGCAGCTTCGGCGGCAGCGACTATGGCTACACCTTC. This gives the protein CASSFGGSDYGYTF.

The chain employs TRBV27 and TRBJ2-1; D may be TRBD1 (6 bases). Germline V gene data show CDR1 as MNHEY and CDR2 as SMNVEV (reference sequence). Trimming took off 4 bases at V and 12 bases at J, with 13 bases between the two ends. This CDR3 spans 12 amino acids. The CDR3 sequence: CASSSRGLGQFF. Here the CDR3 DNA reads TGTGCCAGCAGTTCCAGGGGTTTGGGGCAGTTCTTC.

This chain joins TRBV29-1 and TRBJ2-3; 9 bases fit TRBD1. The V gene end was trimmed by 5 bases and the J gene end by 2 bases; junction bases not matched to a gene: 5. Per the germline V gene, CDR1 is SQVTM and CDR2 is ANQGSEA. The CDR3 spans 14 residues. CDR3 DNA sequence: TGCAGCGTTTGTGGACAGGGGAACACAGATACGCAGTATTTT. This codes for CSVCGQGNTDTQYF.

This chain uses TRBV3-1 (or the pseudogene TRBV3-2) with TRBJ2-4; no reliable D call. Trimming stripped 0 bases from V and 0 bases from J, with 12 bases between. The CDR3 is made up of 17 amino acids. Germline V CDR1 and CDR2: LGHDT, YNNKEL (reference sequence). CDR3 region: CASSQEKLRLAKNIQYF. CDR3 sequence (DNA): TGTGCCAGCAGCCAAGAAAAGCTACGGCTAGCCAAAAACATTCAGTACTTC.

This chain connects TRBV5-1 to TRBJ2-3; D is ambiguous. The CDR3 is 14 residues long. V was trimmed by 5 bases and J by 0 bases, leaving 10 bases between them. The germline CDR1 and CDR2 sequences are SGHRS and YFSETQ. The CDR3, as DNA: TGCGCCAGCAGGCAAAGTCCTAGCACAGATACGCAGTATTTT. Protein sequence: CASRQSPSTDTQYF.

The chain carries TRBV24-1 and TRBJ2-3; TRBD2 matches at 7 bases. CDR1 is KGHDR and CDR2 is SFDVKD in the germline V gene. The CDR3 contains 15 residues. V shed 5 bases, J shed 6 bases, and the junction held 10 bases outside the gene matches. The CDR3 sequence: CATSVPGGRADTQYF. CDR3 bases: TGTGCCACCAGTGTCCCCGGGGGGAGGGCGGATACGCAGTATTTT.

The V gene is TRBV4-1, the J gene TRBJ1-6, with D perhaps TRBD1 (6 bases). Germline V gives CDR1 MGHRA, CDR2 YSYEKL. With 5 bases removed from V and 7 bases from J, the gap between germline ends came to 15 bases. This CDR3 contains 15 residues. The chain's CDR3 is CASSSQGRANSPLHF. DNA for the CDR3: TGCGCCAGCAGCTCTCAGGGGAGGGCCAATTCACCCCTCCACTTT.

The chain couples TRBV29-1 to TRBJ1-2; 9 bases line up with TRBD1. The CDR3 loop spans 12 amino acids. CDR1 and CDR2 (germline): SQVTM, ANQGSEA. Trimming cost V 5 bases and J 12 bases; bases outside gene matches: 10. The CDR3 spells CSVTAWDRENTF. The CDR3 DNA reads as TGCAGCGTTACCGCTTGGGACAGGGAGAACACCTTC.

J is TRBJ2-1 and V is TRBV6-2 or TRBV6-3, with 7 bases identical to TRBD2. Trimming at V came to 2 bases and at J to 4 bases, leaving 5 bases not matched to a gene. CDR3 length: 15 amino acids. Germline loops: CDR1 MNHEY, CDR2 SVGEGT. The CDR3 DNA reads TGTGCCAGCAGTTACGTGGGGGGGACGTACAATGAGCAGTTCTTC. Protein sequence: CASSYVGGTYNEQFF.

The CDR3 here is CASRHSGTGREKLFF. CDR3 nucleotide sequence: TGTGCCAGCAGACACTCCGGGACAGGGAGGGAAAAACTGTTTTTT. The chain joins TRBV7-2 to TRBJ1-4, with 9 bases fitting TRBD1. The V gene end was trimmed by 6 bases and the J gene end by 8 bases; junction bases not matched to a gene: 10. The CDR3 length is 15 residues. Germline assignment: CDR1 SGHTA and CDR2 FQGNSA.

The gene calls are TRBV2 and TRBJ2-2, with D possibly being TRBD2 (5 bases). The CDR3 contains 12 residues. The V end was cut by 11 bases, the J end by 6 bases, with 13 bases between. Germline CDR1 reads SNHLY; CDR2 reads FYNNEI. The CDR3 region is CAAATRAGELFF. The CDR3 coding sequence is TGTGCCGCCGCAACTAGAGCCGGGGAGCTGTTTTTT.

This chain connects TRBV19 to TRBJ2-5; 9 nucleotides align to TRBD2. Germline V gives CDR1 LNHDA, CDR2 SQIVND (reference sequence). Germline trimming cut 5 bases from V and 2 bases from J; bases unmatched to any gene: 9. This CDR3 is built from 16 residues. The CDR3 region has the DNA TGTGCCAGTAGTTTCAACGCGGGGGGGTTTCAAGAGACCCAGTACTTC. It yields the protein CASSFNAGGFQETQYF.

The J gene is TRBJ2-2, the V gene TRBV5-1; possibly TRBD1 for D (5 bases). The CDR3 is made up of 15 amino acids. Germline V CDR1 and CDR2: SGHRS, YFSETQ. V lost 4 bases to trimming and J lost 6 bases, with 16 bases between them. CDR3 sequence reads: CASSLTLGVSGELFF. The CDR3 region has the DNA TGCGCCAGCAGCCTCACCCTAGGGGTTTCCGGGGAGCTGTTTTTT.

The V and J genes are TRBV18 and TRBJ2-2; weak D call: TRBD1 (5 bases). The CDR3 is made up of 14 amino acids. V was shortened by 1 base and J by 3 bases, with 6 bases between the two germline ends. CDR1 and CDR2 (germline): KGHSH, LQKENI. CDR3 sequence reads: CASSPLRDTGELFF. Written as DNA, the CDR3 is TGTGCCAGCTCACCACTCAGGGACACCGGGGAGCTGTTTTTT.

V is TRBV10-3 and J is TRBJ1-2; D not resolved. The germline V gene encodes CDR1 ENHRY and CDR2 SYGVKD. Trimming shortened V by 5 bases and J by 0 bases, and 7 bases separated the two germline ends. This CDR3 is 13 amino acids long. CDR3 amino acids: CAISYGPNYGYTF. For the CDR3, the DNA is TGTGCCATCAGTTACGGTCCTAACTATGGCTACACCTTC.

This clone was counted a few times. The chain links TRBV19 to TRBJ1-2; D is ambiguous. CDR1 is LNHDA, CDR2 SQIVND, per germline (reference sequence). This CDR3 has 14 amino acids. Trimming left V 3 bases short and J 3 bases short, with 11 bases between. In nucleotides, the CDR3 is TGTGCCAGTAGTATTCCCTTCCCGGACTATGGCTACACCTTC. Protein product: CASSIPFPDYGYTF.

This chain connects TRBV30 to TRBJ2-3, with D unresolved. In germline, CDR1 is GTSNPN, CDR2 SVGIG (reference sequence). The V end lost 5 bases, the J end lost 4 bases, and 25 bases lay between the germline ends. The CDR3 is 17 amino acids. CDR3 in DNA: TGTGCCTGGTCGGCGCAAAGGACCAGCATTAAAGCAGATACGCAGTATTTT. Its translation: CAWSAQRTSIKADTQYF.

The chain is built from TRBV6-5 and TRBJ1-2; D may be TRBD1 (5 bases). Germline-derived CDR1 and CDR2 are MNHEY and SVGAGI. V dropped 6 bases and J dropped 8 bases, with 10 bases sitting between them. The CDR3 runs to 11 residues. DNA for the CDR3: TGTGCCAGCAGCCCGGGGCGAGGCTACACCTTC. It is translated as CASSPGRGYTF.

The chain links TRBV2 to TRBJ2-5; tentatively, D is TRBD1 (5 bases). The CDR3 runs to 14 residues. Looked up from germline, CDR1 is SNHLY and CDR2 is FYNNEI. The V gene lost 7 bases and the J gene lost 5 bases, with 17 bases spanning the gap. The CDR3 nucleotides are TGTGCCAGCAATTACCAGGGTCTTCGGGAGACCCAGTACTTC. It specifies CASNYQGLRETQYF.

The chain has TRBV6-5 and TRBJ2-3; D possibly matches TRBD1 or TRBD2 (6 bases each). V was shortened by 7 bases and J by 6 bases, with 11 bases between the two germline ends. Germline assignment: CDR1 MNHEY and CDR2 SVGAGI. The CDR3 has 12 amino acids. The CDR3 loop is CASNPGADTQYF. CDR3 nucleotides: TGTGCCAGCAACCCGGGGGCGGATACGCAGTATTTT.

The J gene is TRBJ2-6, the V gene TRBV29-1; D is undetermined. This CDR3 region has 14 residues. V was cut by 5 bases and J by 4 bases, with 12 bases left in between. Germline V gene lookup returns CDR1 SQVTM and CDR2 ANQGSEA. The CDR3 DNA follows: TGCAGCGTTAAGGAACAGTCCGGGGCCAACGTCCTGACTTTC. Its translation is CSVKEQSGANVLTF.

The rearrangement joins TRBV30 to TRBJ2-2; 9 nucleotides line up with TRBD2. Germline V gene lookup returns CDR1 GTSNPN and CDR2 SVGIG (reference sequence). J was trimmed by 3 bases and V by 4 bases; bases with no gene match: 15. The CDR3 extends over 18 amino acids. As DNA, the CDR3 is TGTGCCTGGACCGCCTCGAGGAGTAGCGGGGGATACACCGGGGAGCTGTTTTTT. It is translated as CAWTASRSSGGYTGELFF. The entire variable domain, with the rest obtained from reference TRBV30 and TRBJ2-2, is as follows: SQTIHQWPATLVQPVGSPLSLECTVEGTSNPNLYWYRQAAGRGLQLLFYSVGIGQISSEVPQNLSASRPQDRQFILSSKKLLLSDSGFYLCAWTASRSSGGYTGELFFGEGSRLTVL.